Listed here are 4 T cell receptor beta chains from one sample, sequenced in a study of blood T cell repertoires in COVID-19 (dated by TCRdb to about 2020). Library construction relied on the immunoSEQ multiplex PCR assay. This immuneACCESS table, as held by TCRdb, lists in-frame sequences with V and J called but not all clones. Of the missing ones, under half trace to an unresolved V gene in checked studies; the others have no known cause. The sample has approximately 27,000 clones on record, around nine tenths of them singletons. The ten largest clones capture roughly 15% of the sample. Sequenced input: peripheral blood. The receptors here all came from a man aged 65-85 years with acute or convalescent COVID-19.

The chain recombines TRBV21-1 with TRBJ2-7; the table assigns TRBD2, which was not confirmed against the DNA. TRBV21-1 is recorded as a pseudogene. The CDR3 is 15 amino acids. CDR3 loop: CASRTKEEGPYEQYF. The CDR3 region has the DNA TGTGCCAGCAGAACAAAGGAGGAGGGGCCCTACGAGCAGTACTTC.

The chain couples TRBV11-2 to TRBJ2-3, with 13 nucleotides matching TRBD2. This CDR3 is built from 17 residues. Germline V gene lookup returns CDR1 SGHAT and CDR2 FQNNGV. V gave up 3 bases and J gave up 0 bases; unmatched junction bases: 3. CDR3 nucleotide sequence: TGTGCCAGCAGCTTGGGACTAGCGGGGATTAGCACAGATACGCAGTATTTT. This codes for CASSLGLAGISTDTQYF.

The rearrangement uses TRBV19 and TRBJ1-2; perhaps TRBD1 as D (5 bases). The CDR3 is made up of 12 amino acids. V shed 5 bases and J shed 4 bases, with 8 bases lying between them. The germline CDR1 and CDR2 sequences are LNHDA and SQIVND (reference sequence). In DNA form, the CDR3 reads TGTGCCAGTAGTCTGACAGCCTATGGCTACACCTTC. As protein: CASSLTAYGYTF.

The V gene is TRBV15, the J gene TRBJ1-1, with 7 bases identical to TRBD1. Germline CDR1 and CDR2: LNHNV and YYDKDF (reference sequence). J gave up 3 bases and V 4 bases, and 5 bases lay outside the gene matches. The CDR3 is made up of 14 amino acids. The CDR3 loop reads CATSIDRVDTEAFF. The CDR3 region has the DNA TGTGCCACCAGCATTGACAGGGTGGACACTGAAGCTTTCTTT.